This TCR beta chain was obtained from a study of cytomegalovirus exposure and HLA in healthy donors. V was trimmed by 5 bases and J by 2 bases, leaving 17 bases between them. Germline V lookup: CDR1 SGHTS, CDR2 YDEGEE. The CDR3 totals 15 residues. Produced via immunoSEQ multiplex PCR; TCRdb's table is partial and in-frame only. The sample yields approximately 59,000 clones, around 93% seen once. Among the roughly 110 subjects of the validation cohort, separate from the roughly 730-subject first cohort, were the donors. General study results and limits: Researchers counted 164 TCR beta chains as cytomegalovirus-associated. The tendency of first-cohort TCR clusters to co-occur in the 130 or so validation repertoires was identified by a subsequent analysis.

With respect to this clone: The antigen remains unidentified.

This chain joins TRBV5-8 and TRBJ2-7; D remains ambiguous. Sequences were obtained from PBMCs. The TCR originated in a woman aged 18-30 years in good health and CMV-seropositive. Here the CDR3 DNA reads TGTGCCAGCAGACCTGGAAACCTAGGCACCTACGAGCAGTACTTC. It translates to CASRPGNLGTYEQYF.